Reported below is one T cell receptor beta chain. The data were taken from a study of shared clonotypes between healthy human individuals. Study as a whole: The study used three CD4 naive, three CD4 memory, two CD8 naive and one CD8 memory plate per donor.

Using immunoSEQ multiplex PCR, the repertoire was profiled, and TCRdb retains in-frame clones only, with some absent. The table lists over 1.4 million clones, approximately 96% of them singletons. This sequence was found in a man in his thirties or forties in good health. Sequencing was carried out using naive CD4+ T cells sorted from blood. The subset: CD45RA+ positively selected.

The CDR3 DNA follows: TGTGCCAGCAGCTTAGGGGACTCGATTCCGGGAGAGCAGTACTTC. Protein product: CASSLGDSIPGEQYF. The rearrangement uses TRBV7-9 and TRBJ2-7; maybe TRBD2 (6 bases). This CDR3 contains 15 residues. V gave up 1 base and J gave up 7 bases, with 17 bases separating them. Germline V CDR1 and CDR2: SEHNR, FQNEAQ (reference sequence).